Sequencing of this TCR beta chain was carried out in a study of beta chain features in type 1 diabetes. This clone was seen a few times. Its antigen is not known. The same CDR3 can be traced to other DNA sequences in this sample. Using CD45RO/CCR7/CD25/CD127/CD95/CD27, CD4+ naive, central memory, regulatory and stem cell-like memory cells were sorted. Overall study results and limits: A closer apparent resemblance between naive, central memory and Treg TCRB repertoires was seen in patients than in healthy donors. TCRB CDR3 length was moderately but significantly reduced in all four CD4+ subsets of Type 1 diabetes patients. PCR might favor shorter templates, but any such skew would affect patients and controls equally. Small HLA sub-analyses could not settle whether HLA shapes TCRB rearrangement.

Since all of the isolated RNA was reverse transcribed, expressed TCRB transcripts were what got sequenced. The protocol was immunoSEQ multiplex PCR, while the TCRdb copy is restricted to in-frame clones and leaves out a portion. The sample lists under 850,000 clones; roughly 13% were seen once. Trimming took 1 base from V and 5 from J, leaving 8 bases between them. The CDR3 is 13 amino acids. The germline CDR1 and CDR2 sequences are SGHTA and FQGNSA. The sequenced sample consisted of naive CD4+ T cells from blood. The rearrangement joins TRBV7-2 to TRBJ2-5; no firm D call. This clonotype originated in a man younger than 35 with type 1 diabetes. DNA for the CDR3: TGTGCCAGCAGCTTAGGAGTTGGGGAGACCCAGTACTTC. Translated: CASSLGVGETQYF.